What follows describes a single T cell receptor (beta chain). Trimming shortened V by 2 bases and J by 0 bases, and 14 bases separated the two germline ends. Germline V CDR1 and CDR2: MNHEY, SMNVEV (reference sequence). This CDR3 region has 16 residues. This record comes from a study of T cell changes during pregnancy in multiple sclerosis. Assay: immunoSEQ multiplex PCR; the TCRdb copy retains only in-frame clones and omits some. The sample lists more than 70,000 clones, around 92% seen once, with about 2.3% in the top ten. The J gene is TRBJ2-7, the V gene TRBV27; maybe TRBD2 (7 bases). The origin of this receptor is a female donor with multiple sclerosis, enrolled in a pregnancy study. The sample in question was peripheral blood, obtained before pregnancy. The CDR3 bases are TGTGCCAGCAGTTTAAAAGGCGGGGGCGTCTCCTACGAGCAGTACTTC. This encodes CASSLKGGGVSYEQYF.